This entry concerns a single TCR beta chain. The sample comes from a study of blood T cell repertoires in COVID-19. Across the study: T cells, B-cell-depleted T cells, or PBMCs provided the cDNA or gDNA that served as material.

The V end was cut by 2 bases, the J end by 8 bases, with 12 bases between. The CDR3 runs to 14 residues. Germline CDR1 reads MNHEY; CDR2 reads SVGAGI. Clones were read by immunoSEQ multiplex PCR, and TCRdb kept only the in-frame ones, dropping some. The sample lists approximately 80,000 clones, 90% occurring once. Sequencing was done on a sample of peripheral blood. The chain joins TRBV6-5 to TRBJ1-4; TRBD1 is a possible D gene (5 bases). The clonotype originates from a woman between 45 and 65 years old in a cohort sampled during active COVID-19. This CDR3 reads CASSYGGEGEKLFF. In nucleotides, the CDR3 is TGTGCCAGCAGTTACGGAGGGGAGGGGGAAAAACTGTTTTTT.